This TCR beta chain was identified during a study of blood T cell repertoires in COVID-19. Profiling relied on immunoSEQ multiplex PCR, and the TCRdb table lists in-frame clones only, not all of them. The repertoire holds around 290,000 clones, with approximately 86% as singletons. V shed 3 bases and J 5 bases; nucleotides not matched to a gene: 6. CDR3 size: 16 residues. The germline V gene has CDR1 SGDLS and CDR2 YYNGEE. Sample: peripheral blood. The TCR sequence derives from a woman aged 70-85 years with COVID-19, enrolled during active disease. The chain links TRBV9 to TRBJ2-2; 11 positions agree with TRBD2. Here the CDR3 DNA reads TGTGCCAGCAGCGCGCCAACTAGCGGGGGTACCGGGGAGCTGTTTTTT. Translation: CASSAPTSGGTGELFF.